Listed here are 14 T cell receptor beta chains from one sample, sequenced in a study of PD-1 blockade in mismatch repair-deficient tumors. Some clones are missing from TCRdb's copy, which holds only in-frame ones; the method was immunoSEQ multiplex PCR. Seen here are approximately 100,000 clones, 82% observed once, and the top ten hold around 6.9%. This material consisted of peripheral blood, taken approximately 35 weeks after starting pembrolizumab. These receptors all come from an adult with mismatch repair-deficient cancer.

V gene TRBV9 combines with J gene TRBJ2-3; 11 bases are shared with TRBD2. Trimming removed 2 bases from V and 5 bases from J; junction bases left unmatched: 7. CDR3 length equals 16 residues. Germline-derived CDR1 and CDR2 are SGDLS and YYNGEE. CDR3 DNA sequence: TGTGCCAGCAGCGTTACTAGCGGGAGTGTGATAGATACGCAGTATTTT. It yields the protein CASSVTSGSVIDTQYF.

The V call is TRBV4-1, the J call TRBJ1-5; TRBD1 might be the D (6 bases). The CDR3 contains 15 residues. Germline V CDR1 and CDR2: MGHRA, YSYEKL. Trimming removed 4 bases at V and 1 base at J, with 11 bases between. CDR3 bases: TGCGCCAGCAGCCTTGCCGGACAGAGCAATCAGCCCCAGCATTTT. Protein product: CASSLAGQSNQPQHF.

This chain uses TRBV12-5 with TRBJ2-1; 8 nucleotides line up with TRBD2. Germline CDR1 is LGHNT and CDR2 is FRNRAP. The CDR3 is 15 amino acids. The V and J ends lost 2 bases and 7 bases, in that order; junction bases with no gene match: 7. The DNA of the CDR3 is TGTGCTAGTGGTTTGATCGGGAGGGGCCGGAATGAGCAGTTCTTC. Translation gives CASGLIGRGRNEQFF.

The V call is TRBV28, the J call TRBJ1-1; D unclear. This CDR3 spans 14 amino acids. V shed 5 bases and J shed 3 bases, with 13 bases lying between them. Germline V CDR1 and CDR2: MDHEN, SYDVKM. The CDR3 sequence is CASSRRVPYTEAFF. DNA for the CDR3: TGTGCCAGCAGTCGCCGCGTGCCTTACACTGAAGCTTTCTTT.

The chain is built from TRBV25-1 and TRBJ1-2, with D unresolved. The ends were cut back, 9 bases at V and 7 bases at J, with 12 bases in the middle. The CDR3 extends over 11 amino acids. CDR1 and CDR2 from the germline V gene are MGHDK and SYGVNS. CDR3 sequence (DNA): TGTGCCAGTTCGGAGGACCGTGGCTACACCTTC. Translation: CASSEDRGYTF.

V usage is TRBV30 and J usage is TRBJ1-4; 12 positions agree with TRBD1. Germline-derived CDR1 and CDR2 are GTSNPN and SVGIG (reference sequence). This CDR3 has 16 amino acids. J lost 3 bases, V lost 7 bases, and 9 bases had no gene match. For the CDR3, the DNA is TGTGCCTTCACTTTGGGACAGGGGGCTGCTAATGAAAAACTGTTTTTT. Protein sequence: CAFTLGQGAANEKLFF. Full variable domain (outside the CDR3, taken from reference TRBV30 and TRBJ1-4): SQTIHQWPATLVQPVGSPLSLECTVEGTSNPNLYWYRQAAGRGLQLLFYSVGIGQISSEVPQNLSASRPQDRQFILSSKKLLLSDSGFYLCAFTLGQGAANEKLFFGSGTQLSVL.

The chain is built from TRBV11-2 and TRBJ1-2, with D possibly being TRBD1 (6 bases). Trimming pared 1 base from V and 3 bases from J, leaving 6 bases between. Germline-derived CDR1 and CDR2 are SGHAT and FQNNGV. The CDR3 runs to 13 residues. DNA for the CDR3: TGTGCCAGCAGCTTAGCAGGGGACTATGGCTACACCTTC. Translated: CASSLAGDYGYTF.

To note about this clone: Relative to the germline gene, one junction end is altered; a read error may explain this. This chain connects TRBV11-2 to TRBJ2-7, with D perhaps TRBD2 (5 bases). This CDR3 spans 14 amino acids. CDR1 SGHAT and CDR2 FQNNGV come from the germline V gene. Written as DNA, the CDR3 is TGTGCCAGCAGCCTAGAGGGATGGCCCTACGAGCAGTACTTC. Protein: CASSLEGWPYEQYF.

The CDR3 spells CASSLVAGGQETQYF. The CDR3 DNA reads TGTGCCAGCAGCTTAGTAGCGGGAGGGCAAGAGACCCAGTACTTC. This chain connects TRBV7-6 to TRBJ2-5, with 11 bases identical to TRBD2. Trimming cost V 1 base and J 2 bases; bases outside gene matches: 0. The CDR3 consists of 15 residues. Germline loops: CDR1 SGHVS, CDR2 FNYEAQ.

J is TRBJ1-1 and V is TRBV7-9; D gene unclear. CDR1 SEHNR and CDR2 FQNEAQ come from the germline V gene (reference sequence). The CDR3 is made up of 12 amino acids. V gave up 3 bases and J gave up 8 bases, with 10 bases separating them. The CDR3 DNA is TGTGCCAGCAGCTTTGGGCCAAAAGAAGCTTTCTTT. This gives the protein CASSFGPKEAFF.

Comments on this clone: Germline is not matched at one junction end, which may reflect a read error. V gene TRBV7-7 combines with J gene TRBJ2-5; 10 nucleotides line up with TRBD1. The CDR3 covers 15 residues. The germline V gene encodes CDR1 SSHAT and CDR2 FNYEAQ (reference sequence). This chain's CDR3 is CASSSRTGGRETQYF. In DNA form, the CDR3 reads TGTGCTAGCAGCTCCAGGACAGGGGGGCGGGAGACCCAGTACTTC.

The chain links TRBV6-6 to TRBJ2-7, with 9 bases aligning to TRBD2. Unmatched junction bases numbered 7, after V lost 5 bases and J lost 5 bases. Germline V CDR1 and CDR2: MNHNY, SVGAGI (reference sequence). The CDR3 sequence is 14 residues long. The CDR3 spells CASSIAGVSNEQYF. DNA of the CDR3: TGTGCCAGCAGTATAGCGGGAGTTAGTAACGAGCAGTACTTC.

The chain has TRBV27 and TRBJ2-7, with D hard to call. V was cut by 5 bases and J by 6 bases, with 14 bases left in between. There are 13 residues in the CDR3. Looked up from germline, CDR1 is MNHEY and CDR2 is SMNVEV (reference sequence). The CDR3 DNA sequence: TGTGCCAGCAGTCTCTCGGGTAGCCCCGAGCAGTACTTC. It yields the protein CASSLSGSPEQYF.

The J gene is TRBJ2-2, the V gene TRBV7-9; D call uncertain. Trimming took 2 bases from V and 1 from J, leaving 5 bases between them. Germline V CDR1 and CDR2: SEHNR, FQNEAQ (reference sequence). The CDR3 sequence is 14 residues long. CDR3 in DNA: TGTGCCAGCAGCTTATGGGGGAACACCGGGGAGCTGTTTTTT. Translating gives CASSLWGNTGELFF.